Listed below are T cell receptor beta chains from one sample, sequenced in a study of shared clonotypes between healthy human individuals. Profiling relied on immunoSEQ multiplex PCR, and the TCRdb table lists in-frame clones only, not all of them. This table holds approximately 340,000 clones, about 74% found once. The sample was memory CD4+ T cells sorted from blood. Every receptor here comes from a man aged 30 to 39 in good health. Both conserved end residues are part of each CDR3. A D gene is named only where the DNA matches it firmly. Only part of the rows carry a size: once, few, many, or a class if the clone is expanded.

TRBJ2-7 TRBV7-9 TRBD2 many CASSLAQGTSGRSSEQYF TGTGCCAGCAGCTTAGCGCAGGGGACTAGCGGGAGGTCGTCTGAGCAGTACTTC
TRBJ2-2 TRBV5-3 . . CARSYDWANTGELFF TGTGCCAGAAGCTACGACTGGGCGAACACCGGGGAGCTGTTTTTT
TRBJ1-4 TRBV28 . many CASGTRKGLGEKLFF TGTGCCAGCGGAACCAGGAAGGGGCTTGGTGAAAAACTGTTTTTT
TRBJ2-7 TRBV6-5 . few CASTRGGYEQYF TGTGCCAGCACCCGGGGTGGCTACGAGCAGTACTTC
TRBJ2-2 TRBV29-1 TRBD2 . CSVGLAANTGELFF TGCAGCGTTGGACTAGCGGCGAACACCGGGGAGCTGTTTTTT
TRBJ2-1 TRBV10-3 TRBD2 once CAIRVTSGRDGEQFF TGTGCCATCAGAGTAACTAGCGGGAGGGACGGTGAGCAGTTCTTC
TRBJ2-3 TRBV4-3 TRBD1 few CASSQGAQGQGPDTQYF TGCGCCAGCAGCCAAGGTGCCCAAGGACAGGGGCCAGATACGCAGTATTTT
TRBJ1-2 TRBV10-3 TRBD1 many CAIRTQGADGYTF TGTGCCATCAGAACACAGGGGGCGGATGGCTACACCTTC
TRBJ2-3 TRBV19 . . CASSPYKRGSSTDTQYF TGTGCCAGTAGTCCCTACAAAAGGGGGTCTAGCACAGATACGCAGTATTTT
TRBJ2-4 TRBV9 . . CASSVERADIQYF TGTGCCAGCAGCGTAGAGCGAGCCGACATTCAGTACTTC
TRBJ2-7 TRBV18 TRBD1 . CASSPSRTGTYEQYF TGTGCCAGCTCACCATCGAGGACAGGGACCTACGAGCAGTACTTC
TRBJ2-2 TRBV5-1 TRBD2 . CASSLWTSEGGELFF TGCGCCAGCAGCCTCTGGACTAGCGAGGGCGGGGAGCTGTTTTTT
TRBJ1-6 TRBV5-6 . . CASSLWRGASPLHF TGTGCCAGCAGCTTGTGGCGGGGAGCTTCACCCCTCCACTTT
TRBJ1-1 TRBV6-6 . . CASTQNTEAFF TGTGCCAGCACCCAGAACACTGAAGCTTTCTTT
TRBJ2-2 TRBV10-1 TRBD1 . CASRQGAGGELFF TGCGCCAGCAGACAGGGGGCTGGCGGGGAGCTGTTTTTT
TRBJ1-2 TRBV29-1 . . CSVEVLGRSGYTF TGCAGCGTTGAAGTTTTGGGCCGAAGTGGCTACACCTTC
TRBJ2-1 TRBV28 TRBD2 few CASPDSGKGGYNEQFF TGTGCCAGCCCTGATAGCGGGAAGGGTGGTTACAATGAGCAGTTCTTC
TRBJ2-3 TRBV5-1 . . CASSLGWADTQYF TGCGCCAGCAGCTTGGGGTGGGCAGATACGCAGTATTTT
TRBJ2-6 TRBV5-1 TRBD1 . CASSSATGGSGANVLTF TGCGCCAGCAGCTCTGCGACAGGGGGCTCTGGGGCCAACGTCCTGACTTTC
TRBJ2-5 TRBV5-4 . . CASRGAIQETQYF TGTGCCAGCAGGGGAGCCATTCAAGAGACCCAGTACTTC
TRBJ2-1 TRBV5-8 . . CASSRGKVVEQFF TGTGCCAGCTCCCGCGGGAAAGTTGTGGAGCAGTTCTTC
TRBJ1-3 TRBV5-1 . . CASSFFQTGPGNTIYF TGCGCCAGCTCTTTTTTCCAGACGGGACCTGGAAACACCATATATTTT
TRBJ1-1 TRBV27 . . CASSLKTGAMNTEAFF TGTGCCAGCAGTTTAAAGACAGGAGCGATGAACACTGAAGCTTTCTTT
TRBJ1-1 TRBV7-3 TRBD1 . CASSFVGDSEAFF TGTGCCAGCAGCTTTGTAGGGGACAGTGAAGCTTTCTTT
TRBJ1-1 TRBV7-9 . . CASSLLRGLNTEAFF TGTGCCAGCAGCTTACTGAGAGGTCTGAACACTGAAGCTTTCTTT
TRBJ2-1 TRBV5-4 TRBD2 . CASSLDVLAGGNEQFF TGTGCCAGCAGCTTGGACGTCTTAGCGGGAGGGAATGAGCAGTTCTTC
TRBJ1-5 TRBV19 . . CASSRQVLNQPQHF TGTGCCAGTTCGAGACAGGTATTGAATCAGCCCCAGCATTTT
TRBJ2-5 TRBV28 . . CASSFRQQKETQYF TGTGCCAGCAGTTTCCGACAGCAAAAAGAGACCCAGTACTTC
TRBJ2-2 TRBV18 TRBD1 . CASSPRTGVDTGELFF TGTGCCAGCTCACCTAGGACAGGGGTGGACACCGGGGAGCTGTTTTTT
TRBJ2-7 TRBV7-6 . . CASSLATGEQYF TGTGCCAGCAGCTTAGCGACCGGCGAGCAGTACTTC
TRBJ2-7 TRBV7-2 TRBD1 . CASSARQGSYEQYF TGTGCCAGCAGCGCGCGACAGGGTTCCTACGAGCAGTACTTC
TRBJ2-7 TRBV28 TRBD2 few CASSSISFRLAGAGYEQYF TGTGCCAGCAGTTCCATCTCCTTCAGACTAGCGGGAGCTGGCTACGAGCAGTACTTC
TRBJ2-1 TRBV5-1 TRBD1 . CASNDQTGAAGEQFF TGCGCCAGCAACGACCAGACAGGGGCGGCTGGTGAGCAGTTCTTC
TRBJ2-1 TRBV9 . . CASSGSGNSYNEQFF TGTGCCAGCAGCGGTAGCGGAAACTCCTACAATGAGCAGTTCTTC
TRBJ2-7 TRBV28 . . CASRGGVYEQYF TGTGCCAGCAGGGGGGGAGTGTACGAGCAGTACTTC
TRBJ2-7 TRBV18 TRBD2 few CASSRGLARYEQYF TGTGCCAGCTCTCGCGGACTAGCACGCTACGAGCAGTACTTC
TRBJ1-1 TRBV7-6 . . CASSRELDTEAFF TGTGCCAGCAGCCGGGAGCTAGACACTGAAGCTTTCTTT
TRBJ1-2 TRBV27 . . CASRQDNIPANYGYTF TGTGCCAGCAGGCAGGACAACATTCCCGCTAACTATGGCTACACCTTC
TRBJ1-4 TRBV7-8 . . CASSGLGREKLFF TGTGCCAGCAGCGGACTAGGGAGGGAAAAACTGTTTTTT
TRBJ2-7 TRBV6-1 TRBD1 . CASIGGQGPYEQYF TGTGCCAGCATCGGGGGACAGGGCCCCTACGAGCAGTACTTC
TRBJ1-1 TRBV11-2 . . CASSLRQRGDTEAFF TGTGCCAGCAGCCTAAGACAGAGGGGGGACACTGAAGCTTTCTTT
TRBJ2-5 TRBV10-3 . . CAIGGGETQYF TGTGCCATCGGGGGTGGGGAGACCCAGTACTTC
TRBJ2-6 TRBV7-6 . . CASSPEEGPGANVLTF TGTGCCAGCAGCCCAGAGGAGGGTCCTGGGGCCAACGTCCTGACTTTC
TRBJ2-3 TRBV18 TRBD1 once CASSPGTGGADTQYF TGTGCCAGCTCACCAGGGACAGGGGGCGCCGATACGCAGTATTTT
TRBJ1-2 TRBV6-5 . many CASSFRGGGYTF TGTGCCAGCAGCTTCAGGGGAGGGGGCTACACCTTC
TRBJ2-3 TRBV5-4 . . CASSLGGRTDTQYF TGTGCCAGCAGCCTTGGAGGGAGGACAGATACGCAGTATTTT
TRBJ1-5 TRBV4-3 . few CASSQDEGQVQHF TGCGCCAGCAGCCAAGATGAGGGCCAGGTACAGCATTTT
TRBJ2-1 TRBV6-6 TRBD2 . CASSPGGNEQFF TGTGCCAGCAGCCCCGGGGGGAATGAGCAGTTCTTC
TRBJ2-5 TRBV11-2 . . CASATSFQETQYF TGTGCCAGCGCGACGTCCTTCCAAGAGACCCAGTACTTC
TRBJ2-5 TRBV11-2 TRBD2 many CASSLWGLAGTKETQYF TGTGCCAGCAGCCTATGGGGACTAGCGGGAACTAAAGAGACCCAGTACTTC
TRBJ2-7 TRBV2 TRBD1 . CASSGGTGSGYEQYF TGTGCCAGCAGTGGGGGGACAGGGAGCGGCTACGAGCAGTACTTC
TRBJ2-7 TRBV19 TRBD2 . CASSIHGLAGDEQYF TGTGCCAGTAGTATACATGGACTAGCGGGAGACGAGCAGTACTTC
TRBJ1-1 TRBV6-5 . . CASSYYQRGNTEAFF TGTGCCAGCAGTTATTACCAACGCGGAAACACTGAAGCTTTCTTT